The entry that follows covers one T cell receptor (beta chain) sequence. Its target is not known. This entry comes from a study of read filtering for tumor transcriptome and immune sequencing. The overall study: Patients were approximately 17 male and some 13 female, mean age 65.9 years, range about 40 to 85. Per sample, TCR-region reads ranged about 4 to 11 million by IR-seq, 85 to 1273 by RNA-seq.

The CDR3 spans 17 residues. V lost 1 base and J 5 bases, leaving 18 bases between the germline ends. Study-level points and caveats: Dropping single-read clonotypes raised IR-seq and RNA-seq shared-clonotype correlation. In IR-seq, single-read clonotypes were about 80% of clonotypes but around 3.2% of reads.

From roughly 390 ng of RNA, a library with molecular barcoded alpha/delta and beta/gamma adaptors was made. Using its own MiXCR run on the reads, TCRdb lists one record per CDR3 protein. The data contain 75,000 to 95,000 distinct CDR3 sequences, 20% to 25% of them singletons. Specimen: a population of CD138-negative cells sorted from bone marrow. J is TRBJ1-5 and V is TRBV12-3 or TRBV12-4; D uncertain. This receptor was identified in a donor at least 40 years old with multiple myeloma. The CDR3 DNA follows: TGTGCCAGCAGTTTAGGAGCGTCGAATGGATTCCATCAGCCCCAGCATTTT. As protein: CASSLGASNGFHQPQHF.